The T cell receptor beta chain under discussion was sequenced for a study of untreated major depressive disorder (dated by TCRdb to between 2017 and 2018). The study in broad terms: This cross-sectional case-control study compared T cell phenotype and TCR repertoire between antidepressant-free major depressive disorder patients and individually matched non-depressed controls. The TCRbeta sequencing followed up on differences in Vbeta 5.1, Vbeta 11 and Vbeta 22 usage that flow cytometry had shown in the whole cohort. Beyond this particular receptor, the publication reports: Because of strict matching and exclusion criteria, the study sample was comparatively small, which limits how generalizable the findings are. Sequencing confirmed higher TRBV05-01 (Vbeta 5.1) usage among CD4+ T cells of depressed patients than controls, with p = 0.040 in a one-tailed test. In every sequenced subject, all of the top five TRBV05-01 clones were private clones. For the sequencing comparisons, planned one-tailed tests were run on just three Vbeta families that had been chosen in advance. TRBV25-01 and TRBV02-01 usage followed the flow-cytometry pattern but did not reach statistical significance in the sequencing data.

The Qiagen DNeasy Blood and Tissue Kit was used to extract total genomic DNA from purified CD4+ T cells. Using immunoSEQ immunosequencing protocols, the TCRbeta CDR3 region, as defined by IMGT, was amplified and sequenced. In the paper's pipeline: The immunoSEQ service preprocessed the raw sequence data to correct PCR and sequencing errors. Data were loaded into the immunoSEQ Analyzer and further analyzed with VDJtools v1.0.7. The paired Wilcoxon signed-rank test was used to test differences between patients and controls. The source is immuneACCESS, and TCRdb retained only in-frame sequences with V and J called. Part of the clones is not carried over; for the studies checked, unresolved V genes explain less than half of this, and the remainder is unexplained. V and J calls plus clone size are reproduced from that table; the DNA served to infer D and trimming. Here the sample has 20,000 to 25,000 clones; approximately 89% occur a single time. Of the sample, 0.45% to 0.55% falls within the top ten clones.

Of note for this clone: Its target antigen remains unknown. No clone much larger than this one lies a single base away; base qualities are absent.

At the junction V is shortened by 5 bases and J by 0 bases, with 14 bases in between. For CDR1 and CDR2, the germline V gene (reference sequence) lists LNHDA and SQIVND. Measured from the cysteine to the phenylalanine, the CDR3 is 15 residues long. Only the CDR3 region is kept as DNA, spanning 45 bases read in frame from base 1. For sex, age, current smoking status and body mass index, every depressed patient had a pairwise-matched non-depressed control. All participants were of European descent. No current or lifetime mood disorder was present in controls, and Quick Inventory of Depressive Symptoms-Self Report scores of 5 or less were recorded for controls. Participants were excluded if they had major medical conditions, Axis I/II comorbidities, regular medication or illicit drug use, or weekly alcohol intake above 100 g. From each participant, about 30 ml of peripheral blood was collected into EDTA tubes. Magnetic negative selection with the BD IMag Human CD4 T Lymphocyte Enrichment Set was used to purify CD4+ T cells from thawed PBMCs. A purity of approximately 95% was typically achieved with the CD4+ enrichment method, as confirmed by flow cytometry. A subgroup of four or five case-control pairs, chosen blind to chemokine receptor expression and flow-cytometric repertoire skewing results, underwent TCRbeta sequencing. All blood samples were drawn in the morning at 8:00 a.m., and PBMCs were separated by Ficoll-Hypaque gradient centrifugation. PBMCs were gradually cooled to -80 degrees C for cryopreservation and then kept in liquid nitrogen until assay.

The sequence came from a woman aged 40 to 49 in good health. Sequencing was done on a sample of CD4+ T cells from PBMCs. The rearrangement combines TRBV19 with TRBJ2-7; the best D guess is TRBD2, with 6 bases matching. The CDR3 protein is CASSPQPGVSYEQYF. Read as DNA, the sequence is TGTGCCAGTAGTCCCCAACCGGGAGTCTCCTACGAGCAGTACTTC.